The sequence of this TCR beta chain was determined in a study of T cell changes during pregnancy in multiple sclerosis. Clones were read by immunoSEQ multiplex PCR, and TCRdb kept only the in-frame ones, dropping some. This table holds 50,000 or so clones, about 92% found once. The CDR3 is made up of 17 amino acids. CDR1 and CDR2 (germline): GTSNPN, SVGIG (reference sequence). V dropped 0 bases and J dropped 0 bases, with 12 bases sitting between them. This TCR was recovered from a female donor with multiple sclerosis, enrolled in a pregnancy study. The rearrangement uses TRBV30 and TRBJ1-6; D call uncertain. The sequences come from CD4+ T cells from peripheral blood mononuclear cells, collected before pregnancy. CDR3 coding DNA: TGTGCCTGGAGTGTAAGATCAGTGGCCTCCTATAATTCACCCCTCCACTTT. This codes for CAWSVRSVASYNSPLHF.